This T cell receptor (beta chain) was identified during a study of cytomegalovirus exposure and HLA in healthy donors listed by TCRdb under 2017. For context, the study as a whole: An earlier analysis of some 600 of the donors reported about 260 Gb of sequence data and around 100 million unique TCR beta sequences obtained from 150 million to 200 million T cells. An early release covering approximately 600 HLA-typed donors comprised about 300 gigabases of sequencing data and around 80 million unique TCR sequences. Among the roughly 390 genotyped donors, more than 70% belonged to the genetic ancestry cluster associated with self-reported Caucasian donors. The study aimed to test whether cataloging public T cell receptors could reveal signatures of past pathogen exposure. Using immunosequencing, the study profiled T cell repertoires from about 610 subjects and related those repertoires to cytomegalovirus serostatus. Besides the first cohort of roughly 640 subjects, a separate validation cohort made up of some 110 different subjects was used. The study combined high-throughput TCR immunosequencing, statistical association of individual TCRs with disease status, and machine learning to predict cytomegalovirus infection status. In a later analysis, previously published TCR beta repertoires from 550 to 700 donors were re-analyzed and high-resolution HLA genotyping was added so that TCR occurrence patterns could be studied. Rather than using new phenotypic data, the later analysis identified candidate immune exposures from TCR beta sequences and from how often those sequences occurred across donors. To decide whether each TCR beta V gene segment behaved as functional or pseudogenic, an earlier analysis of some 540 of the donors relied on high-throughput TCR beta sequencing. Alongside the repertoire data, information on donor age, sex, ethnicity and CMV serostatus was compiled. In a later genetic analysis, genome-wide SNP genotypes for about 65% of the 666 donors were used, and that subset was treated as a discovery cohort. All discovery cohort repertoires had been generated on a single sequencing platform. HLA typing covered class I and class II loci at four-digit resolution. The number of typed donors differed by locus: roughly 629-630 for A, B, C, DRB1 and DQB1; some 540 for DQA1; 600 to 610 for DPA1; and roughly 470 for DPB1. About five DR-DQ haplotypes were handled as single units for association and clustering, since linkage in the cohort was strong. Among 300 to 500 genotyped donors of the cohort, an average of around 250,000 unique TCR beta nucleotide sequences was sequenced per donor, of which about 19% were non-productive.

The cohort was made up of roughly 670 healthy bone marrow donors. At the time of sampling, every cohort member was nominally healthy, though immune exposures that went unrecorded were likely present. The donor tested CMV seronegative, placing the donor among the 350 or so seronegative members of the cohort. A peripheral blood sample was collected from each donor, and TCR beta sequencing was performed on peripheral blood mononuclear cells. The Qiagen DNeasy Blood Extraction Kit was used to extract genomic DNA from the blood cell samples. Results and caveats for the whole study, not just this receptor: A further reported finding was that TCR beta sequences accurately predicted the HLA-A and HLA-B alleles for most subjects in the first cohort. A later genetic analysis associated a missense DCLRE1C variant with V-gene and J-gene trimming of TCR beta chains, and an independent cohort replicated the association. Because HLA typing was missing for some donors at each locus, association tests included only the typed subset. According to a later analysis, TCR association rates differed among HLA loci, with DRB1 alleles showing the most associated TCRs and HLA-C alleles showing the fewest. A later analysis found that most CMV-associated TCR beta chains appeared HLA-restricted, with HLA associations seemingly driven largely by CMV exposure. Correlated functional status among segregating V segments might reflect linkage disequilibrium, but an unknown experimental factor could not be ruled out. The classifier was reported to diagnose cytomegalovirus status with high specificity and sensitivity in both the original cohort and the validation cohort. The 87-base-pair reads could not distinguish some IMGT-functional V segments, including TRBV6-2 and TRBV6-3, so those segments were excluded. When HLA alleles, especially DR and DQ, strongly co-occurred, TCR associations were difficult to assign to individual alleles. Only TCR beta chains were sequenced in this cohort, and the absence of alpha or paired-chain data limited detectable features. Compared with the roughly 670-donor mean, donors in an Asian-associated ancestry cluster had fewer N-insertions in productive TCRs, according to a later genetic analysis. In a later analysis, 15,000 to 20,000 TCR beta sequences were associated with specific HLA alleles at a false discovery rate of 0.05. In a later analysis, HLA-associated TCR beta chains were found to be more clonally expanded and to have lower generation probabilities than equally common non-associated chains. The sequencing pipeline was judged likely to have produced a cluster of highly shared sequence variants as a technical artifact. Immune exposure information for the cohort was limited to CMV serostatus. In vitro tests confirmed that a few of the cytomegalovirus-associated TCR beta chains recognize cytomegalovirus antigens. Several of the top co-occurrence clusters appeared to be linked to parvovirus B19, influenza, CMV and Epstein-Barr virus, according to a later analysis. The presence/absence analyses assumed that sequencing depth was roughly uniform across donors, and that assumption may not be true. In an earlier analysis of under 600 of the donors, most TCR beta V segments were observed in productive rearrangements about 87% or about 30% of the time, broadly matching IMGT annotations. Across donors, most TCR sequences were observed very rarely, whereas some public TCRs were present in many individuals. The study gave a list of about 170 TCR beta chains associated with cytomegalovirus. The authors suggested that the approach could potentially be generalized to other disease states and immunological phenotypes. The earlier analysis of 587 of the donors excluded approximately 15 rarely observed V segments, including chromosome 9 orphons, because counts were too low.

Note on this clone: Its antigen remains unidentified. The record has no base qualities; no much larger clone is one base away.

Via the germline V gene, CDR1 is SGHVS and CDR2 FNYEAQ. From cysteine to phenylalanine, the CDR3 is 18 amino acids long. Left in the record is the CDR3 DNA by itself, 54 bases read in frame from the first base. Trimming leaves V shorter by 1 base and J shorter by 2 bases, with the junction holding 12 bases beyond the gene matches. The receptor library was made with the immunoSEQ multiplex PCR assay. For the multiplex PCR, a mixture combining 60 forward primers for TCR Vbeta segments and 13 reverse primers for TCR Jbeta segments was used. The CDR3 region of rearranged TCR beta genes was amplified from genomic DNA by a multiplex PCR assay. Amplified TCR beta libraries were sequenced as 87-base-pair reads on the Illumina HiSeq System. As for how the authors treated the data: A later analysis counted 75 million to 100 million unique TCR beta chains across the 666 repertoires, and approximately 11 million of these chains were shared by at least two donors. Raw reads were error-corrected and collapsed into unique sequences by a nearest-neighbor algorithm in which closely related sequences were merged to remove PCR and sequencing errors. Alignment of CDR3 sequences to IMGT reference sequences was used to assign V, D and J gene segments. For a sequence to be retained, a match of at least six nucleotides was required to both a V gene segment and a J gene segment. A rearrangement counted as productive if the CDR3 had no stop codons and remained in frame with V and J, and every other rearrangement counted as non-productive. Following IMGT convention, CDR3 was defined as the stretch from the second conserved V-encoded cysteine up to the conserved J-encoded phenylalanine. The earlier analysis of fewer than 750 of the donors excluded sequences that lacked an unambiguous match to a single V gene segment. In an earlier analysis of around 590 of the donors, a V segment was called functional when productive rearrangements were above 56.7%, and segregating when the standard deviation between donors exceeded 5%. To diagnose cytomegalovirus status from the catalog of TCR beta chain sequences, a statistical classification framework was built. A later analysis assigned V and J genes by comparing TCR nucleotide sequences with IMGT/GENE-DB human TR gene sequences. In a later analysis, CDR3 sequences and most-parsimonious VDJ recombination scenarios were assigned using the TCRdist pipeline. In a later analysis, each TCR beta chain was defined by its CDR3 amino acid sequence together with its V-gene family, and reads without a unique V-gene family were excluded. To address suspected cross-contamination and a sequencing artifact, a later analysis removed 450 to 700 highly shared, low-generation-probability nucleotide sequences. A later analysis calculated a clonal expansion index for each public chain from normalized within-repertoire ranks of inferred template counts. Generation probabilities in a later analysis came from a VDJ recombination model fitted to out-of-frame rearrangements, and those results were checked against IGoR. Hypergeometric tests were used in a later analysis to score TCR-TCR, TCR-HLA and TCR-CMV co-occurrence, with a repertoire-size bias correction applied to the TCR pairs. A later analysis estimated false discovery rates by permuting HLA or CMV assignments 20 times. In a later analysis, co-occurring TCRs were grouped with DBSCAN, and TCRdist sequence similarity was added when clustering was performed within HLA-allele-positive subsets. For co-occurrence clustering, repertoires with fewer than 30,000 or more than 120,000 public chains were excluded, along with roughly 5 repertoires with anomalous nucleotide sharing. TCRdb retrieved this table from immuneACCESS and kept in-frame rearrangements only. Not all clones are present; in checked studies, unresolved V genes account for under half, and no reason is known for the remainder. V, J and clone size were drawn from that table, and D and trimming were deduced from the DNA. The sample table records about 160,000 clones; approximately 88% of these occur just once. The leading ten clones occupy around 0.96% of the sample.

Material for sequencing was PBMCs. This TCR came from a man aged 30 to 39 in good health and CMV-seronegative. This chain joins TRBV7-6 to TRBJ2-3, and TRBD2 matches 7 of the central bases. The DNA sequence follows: TGTGCCAGCAGCTTAGGAGTATTGGCTAGCGGATTCACAGATACGCAGTATTTT. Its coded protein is CASSLGVLASGFTDTQYF.